The 8 T cell receptor beta chains below come from one sample, sequenced in a study of cytomegalovirus exposure and HLA in healthy donors (dated by TCRdb to 2016 to 2017). To prepare the library, the immunoSEQ multiplex PCR assay was applied. For the multiplex PCR, a mixture combining 60 forward primers for TCR Vbeta segments and 13 reverse primers for TCR Jbeta segments was used. Imported from immuneACCESS, the table was reduced by TCRdb to in-frame sequences with V and J called. These copies leave out some clones; in studies compared against another copy, an unresolved V gene accounts for under half, and the cause of the remainder is not known. For this sample the table gives around 200,000 clones, of which approximately 88% were detected only once. Clones ranked in the top ten supply approximately 2.9% of the sample. The sequenced sample was PBMCs. These receptors were collected from a woman aged 45-65 years in good health and CMV-seropositive.

CDR3 sequence: CASSSHGAFF. The CDR3 nucleotides are TGTGCCAGCAGCTCCCACGGGGCTTTCTTT. The V gene is TRBV11-2, the J gene TRBJ1-1; D gene uncertain. The V and J ends lost 4 bases and 11 bases respectively, with 8 bases between them. The CDR3 contains 10 residues. Per germline, CDR1 SGHAT and CDR2 FQNNGV.

The chain uses TRBV5-1 and TRBJ2-2; D is perhaps TRBD1 (6 bases). This CDR3 contains 13 residues. From germline, CDR1 is SGHRS and CDR2 YFSETQ. V dropped 4 bases and J dropped 4 bases, with 8 bases sitting between them. This chain's CDR3 is CASSKDSTGELFF. The CDR3 coding sequence is TGCGCCAGCAGCAAGGACAGCACCGGGGAGCTGTTTTTT.

CDR3 nucleotide sequence: TGCAGCGTTACTCAGGGGGCAGGCCAAGAGACCCAGTACTTC. It translates to CSVTQGAGQETQYF. The rearrangement uses TRBV29-1 and TRBJ2-5; 8 bases are a match to TRBD1. V gave up 5 bases and J gave up 1 base; unmatched junction bases: 6. CDR1 and CDR2 (germline): SQVTM, ANQGSEA. The CDR3 loop spans 14 amino acids.

The gene calls are TRBV27 and TRBJ2-7, with TRBD2 matching 8 bases. The CDR3 loop spans 14 amino acids. The V gene end was trimmed by 3 bases and the J gene end by 2 bases; junction bases not matched to a gene: 3. Germline-derived CDR1 and CDR2 are MNHEY and SMNVEV (reference sequence). Here the CDR3 reads CASSFAGGTYEQYF. The CDR3 DNA reads as TGTGCCAGCAGTTTCGCGGGGGGTACCTACGAGCAGTACTTC.

Only one count was recorded for this clone. The V call is TRBV5-4, the J call TRBJ2-5; 15 bases fit TRBD2. This CDR3 spans 18 amino acids. The ends lost 4 bases at V and 0 bases at J; junction bases unmatched: 7. Looked up from germline, CDR1 is SGHNT and CDR2 is YYREEE (reference sequence). The CDR3 bases are TGTGCCAGCAGCGCGGGACTAGCGGGGGGACCGTACCAAGAGACCCAGTACTTC. Protein product: CASSAGLAGGPYQETQYF.

V usage is TRBV10-3 and J usage is TRBJ2-7, with 8 bases that match TRBD1. Looked up from germline, CDR1 is ENHRY and CDR2 is SYGVKD. V dropped 3 bases and J dropped 2; count of bases not matched to a gene: 15. This CDR3 is 18 amino acids long. DNA for the CDR3: TGTGCCATCAGTGACCCCCTGGGCTCCGGGACAGGTGCCTACGAGCAGTACTTC. Protein: CAISDPLGSGTGAYEQYF.

V and J are TRBV18 and TRBJ2-3, with TRBD1 as a possible D gene (5 bases). Germline V gene data show CDR1 as KGHSH and CDR2 as LQKENI. The CDR3 consists of 13 residues. V was clipped by 2 bases and J by 5 bases, with 8 bases between them. The CDR3 DNA follows: TGTGCCAGCTCACCAGACAGTCGAGATACGCAGTATTTT. Translation: CASSPDSRDTQYF.

V is TRBV4-1 and J is TRBJ2-2; 10 nucleotides match TRBD2. Germline V CDR1 and CDR2: MGHRA, YSYEKL. The CDR3 loop spans 18 amino acids. Losses at the gene ends were 0 bases for V and 6 bases for J; bases not matched to a gene: 10. CDR3 DNA: TGCGCCAGCAGCCAAGATCAAGCGGGGGGGCTTGGGCCCGGGGAGCTGTTTTTT. Translated: CASSQDQAGGLGPGELFF.